The clone carrying this T cell receptor (beta chain) was picked up one time. Authors' processing steps: By means of reference gene primer amplification, nucleated cell counts were estimated. Profiled with immunoSEQ multiplex PCR; TCRdb holds only in-frame clones, not every one. V, J and clone size derive from that table, while D and trimming were established from the DNA sequence. The table shows 250,000 to 300,000 clones, with roughly 85% occurring only once. CDR3 length: 16 residues. CDR1 and CDR2 (germline): DFQATT, SNEGSKA (reference sequence). V lost 3 bases and J lost 0, with 18 bases in between. This sample was taken from a study of blood T cell repertoires in COVID-19. Background on the study: The origin of the acute and convalescent COVID-19 samples was the United States, Italy and Spain. PBMCs, B-cell-depleted T cells, or T cells provided the cDNA or gDNA that made up the material.

V gene TRBV20-1 combines with J gene TRBJ2-7; possible D gene TRBD2, 6 bases. Source material: peripheral blood. The sequence derives from a woman aged 18-30 years with acute or convalescent COVID-19. The CDR3 sequence is CSASPFRGRPSYEQYF. The CDR3 nucleotides read TGCAGTGCTAGTCCTTTTAGAGGGAGGCCCTCCTACGAGCAGTACTTC.